This T cell receptor beta chain was sequenced for a study of blood T cells in healthy people across ages. Using a J-beta primer mix together with a sample-barcoded 5' primer, a second PCR was run for roughly 6 to 12 cycles. TCRdb passed the 5' RACE reads through MiXCR, listing each CDR3 protein once. Found here are under 850,000 distinct CDR3 sequences, about 37% of them singletons; the top ten hold 13%. CDR3 length: 14 residues. V shed 2 bases and J shed 6 bases, with 14 bases lying between them. Germline CDR1 is MNHEY and CDR2 is SVGEGT. Comment on this clonotype: A much larger clone lies a single base off, so this may be a read error.

Sample: blood. The rearrangement links TRBV6-2 or TRBV6-3 to TRBJ2-7, with D possibly TRBD2 on 6 matching bases. The sequence came from a man between 18 and 35 years old in good health. The CDR3 nucleotides are TGTGCCAGCAGTTACACCTCGGGGGACCGCGAGCAGTACTTC. Protein: CASSYTSGDREQYF.